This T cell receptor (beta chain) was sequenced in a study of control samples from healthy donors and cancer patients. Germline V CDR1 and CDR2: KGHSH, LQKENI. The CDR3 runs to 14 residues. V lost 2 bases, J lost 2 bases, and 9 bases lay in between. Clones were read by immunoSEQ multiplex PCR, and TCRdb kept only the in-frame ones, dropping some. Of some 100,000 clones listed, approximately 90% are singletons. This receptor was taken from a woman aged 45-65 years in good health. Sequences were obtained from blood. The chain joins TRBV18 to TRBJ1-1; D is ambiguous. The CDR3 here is CASSPTGVNTEAFF. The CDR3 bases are TGTGCCAGCTCACCAACTGGAGTAAACACTGAAGCTTTCTTT. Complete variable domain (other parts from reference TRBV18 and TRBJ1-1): NAGVMQNPRHLVRRRGQEARLRCSPMKGHSHVYWYRQLPEEGLKFMVYLQKENIIDESGMPKERFSAEFPKEGPSILRIQQVVRGDSAAYFCASSPTGVNTEAFFGQGTRLTVV.